This T cell receptor (beta chain) was identified during a study of CD8+CD57+ T cells in acquired aplastic anemia listed by TCRdb under 2018. Background on the whole study: A mean of 3.2 ug of DNA, ranging from roughly 0.18 to 30 ug, was extracted from sorted CD4+ and CD8+ cells. Mean read counts for healthy donor samples were 8.5 million to 10.8 million for CD4+ cells and 11.0 million for CD8+ cells.

Here is what the overall study found, with its caveats: Between patients and healthy controls, no significant difference in CD8+ Simpson's diversity was found (P=0.060). Over 25 CD8+ CDR3 sequences were found in both patients and controls but appeared to be highly expressed in patients and within the immunodominant clones of the patients.

In this study, sorted CD4+ and CD8+ T cells from the blood of healthy subjects and of severe aplastic anemia patients had their TCR repertoires deep-sequenced. Ficoll-Paque density gradient centrifugation was used to isolate peripheral blood mononuclear cells. Before DNA extraction, CD4+ and CD8+ T cells were sorted by FACS or by magnetic beads. Both ends counted, the CDR3 spans 13 residues. Reading the germline V gene gives CDR1 SGHTA and CDR2 FQGTGA. Genomic DNA served as template for TCR beta VDJ combination and CDR3 sequence profiling. An Illumina HiSeq 2000 was used for TCR repertoire sequencing. Processing in the source paper ran as follows. Repertoire assessment relied on Simpson's diversity index, CDR3 size and DJ length profiles, and TRBV/TRBJ rearrangement plots. Whichever DNA sequence was most abundant in the deep sequencing data was defined as the immunodominant clone. CDR3 amino acid sequences were screened for sharing across subjects and compared with published repertoires and the VDJdb database. TCRdb's own reprocessing of the public reads used fastp at Q25 and MiXCR and kept productive beta chains. CDR3 protein sequences are deduplicated, and each keeps its most common genes and DNA. What appears here as the V and J calls and clone size reflects TCRdb's work, not the paper's. The sample has 350,000 to 450,000 distinct CDR3 sequences on record, just under 70% of them singletons. 3.5% to 4.5% of the sample comes from the top ten.

A remark on this clonotype: The antigen it recognizes is unknown. The final CDR3 position lacks the conserved phenylalanine or tryptophan, pointing to a likely read error. The DNA is left out, because the CDR3 cannot be placed on it with certainty; the CDR3 is given as TCRdb lists it.

Sequencing was performed on sorted CD4+, CD8+, or CD8+CD57+ T cells (not recorded which) from PBMCs. The receptor was isolated from a human donor in good health, serving as a control. The rearrangement joined TRBV7-3 to TRBJ1-1; TRBD1 is taken as the D call from the table, unchecked against the DNA. The CDR3 region has the sequence CASSRNGQNTGEL.